In its sample, the clone carrying this T cell receptor (beta chain) was seen many times. Its matching antigen is unknown. The sample is drawn from a study of T cell repertoires in cytomegalovirus infection. TCRdb passed the reads through MiXCR, listing each CDR3 protein once. The table lists some 300,000 distinct CDR3 sequences, about a tenth of them singletons. Findings and caveats of the study: Based on cumulative public TCR beta family frequency, carriers of CMV plus the relevant HLA were identified. The ex vivo response showed dominance by HLA-C-restricted CMV-specific TCR beta clonotypes.

Germline V lookup: CDR1 MNHEY, CDR2 SVGAGI. The J segment lost 5 bases and the V segment lost 7 bases, leaving 2 bases of the junction unmatched. The CDR3 extends over 13 amino acids. The chain links TRBV6-5 to TRBJ1-6, with TRBD1 identical over 7 bases. Sample: PBMCs. The sequence was obtained from a human donor in good health (CMV status not recorded). Some clones in this sample may be carry-over from other donors' samples. This CDR3 reads CASKTGHNSPLHF. The CDR3 DNA follows: TGTGCCAGCAAGACAGGGCATAATTCACCCCTCCACTTT.